Given below is one TCR beta chain in context. Its specificity is not known. Generated by immunoSEQ multiplex PCR, the TCRdb table keeps only in-frame clones and is missing some. The data contain more than 85,000 clones, 88% of them singletons. Samples with a second dose at about 4 or about 12 weeks were pooled together. The data originate from a study of T cell responses to AZD1222 COVID-19 vaccine. Study findings and constraints: As reported, nearly half of all spike-specific TCRs target variant regions that are unmutated. The study sampled repertoires only after the peak T cell response. The donors showed a predominance of white British ancestry and of females, with possible underestimation of clonal diversity.

The input for sequencing was peripheral blood, taken 28 days after the second AZD1222 dose. The clonotype was recovered from an adult who received the AZD1222 COVID-19 vaccine.

CDR3 in amino acids: CASSLGRPRLNTEAFF. DNA of the CDR3: TGTGCCAGCAGTTTGGGCAGGCCGCGGTTGAACACTGAAGCTTTCTTT. This chain links TRBV28 with TRBJ1-1, with D hard to call. Trimming left V 3 bases short and J 0 bases short, with 14 bases between. In germline, CDR1 is MDHEN, CDR2 SYDVKM. The CDR3 contains 16 residues.